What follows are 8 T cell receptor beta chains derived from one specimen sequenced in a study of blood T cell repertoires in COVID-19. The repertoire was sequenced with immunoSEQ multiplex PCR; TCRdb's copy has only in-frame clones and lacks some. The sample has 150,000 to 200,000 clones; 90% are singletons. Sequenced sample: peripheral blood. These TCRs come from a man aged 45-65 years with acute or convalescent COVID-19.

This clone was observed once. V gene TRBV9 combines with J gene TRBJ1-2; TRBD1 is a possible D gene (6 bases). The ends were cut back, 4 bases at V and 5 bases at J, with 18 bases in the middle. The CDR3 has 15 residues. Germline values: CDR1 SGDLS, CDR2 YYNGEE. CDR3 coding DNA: TGTGCCAGCAGCCCTAGTCCAGGGGATTCGTATGGCTACACCTTC. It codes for CASSPSPGDSYGYTF. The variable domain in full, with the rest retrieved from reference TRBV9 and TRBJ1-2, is DSGVTQTPKHLITATGQRVTLRCSPRSGDLSVYWYQQSLDQGLQFLIQYYNGEERAKGNILERFSAQQFPDLHSELNLSSLELGDSALYFCASSPSPGDSYGYTFGSGTRLTVV.

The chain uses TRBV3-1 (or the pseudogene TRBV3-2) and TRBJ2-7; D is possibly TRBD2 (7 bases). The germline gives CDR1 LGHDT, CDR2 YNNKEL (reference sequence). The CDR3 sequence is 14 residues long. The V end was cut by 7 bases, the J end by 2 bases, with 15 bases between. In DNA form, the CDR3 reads TGTGCCAGCACTAGGGGGGGGACAACCTACGAGCAGTACTTC. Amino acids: CASTRGGTTYEQYF.

CDR3: CASSQDPGQRNTEAFF. The CDR3 DNA is TGTGCCAGCAGCCAAGATCCGGGACAGAGGAACACTGAAGCTTTCTTT. V is TRBV14 and J is TRBJ1-1; 7 bases are a match to TRBD1. Trimming at V came to 0 bases and at J to 1 base, leaving 5 bases not matched to a gene. CDR3 length: 16 amino acids. Germline values: CDR1 SGHDN, CDR2 FVKESK.

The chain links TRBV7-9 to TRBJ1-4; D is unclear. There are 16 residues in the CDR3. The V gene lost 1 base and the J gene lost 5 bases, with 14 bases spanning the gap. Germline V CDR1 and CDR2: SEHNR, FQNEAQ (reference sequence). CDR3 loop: CASSLVPGRTNEKLFF. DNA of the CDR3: TGTGCCAGCAGCTTAGTACCCGGGAGAACGAATGAAAAACTGTTTTTT.

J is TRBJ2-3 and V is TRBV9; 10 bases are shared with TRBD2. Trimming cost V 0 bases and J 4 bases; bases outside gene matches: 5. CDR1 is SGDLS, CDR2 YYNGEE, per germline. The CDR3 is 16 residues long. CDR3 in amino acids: CASSVASSGGSDTQYF. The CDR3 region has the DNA TGTGCCAGCAGCGTAGCGTCTAGCGGGGGATCAGATACGCAGTATTTT.

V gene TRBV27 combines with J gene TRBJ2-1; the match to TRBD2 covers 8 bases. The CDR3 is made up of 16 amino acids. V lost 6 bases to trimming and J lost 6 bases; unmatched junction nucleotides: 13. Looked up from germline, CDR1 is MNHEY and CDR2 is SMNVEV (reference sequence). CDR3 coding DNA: TGTGCCAGCAGGACCCCAGCGGGGGCCGCCGGCAATGAGCAGTTCTTC. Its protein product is CASRTPAGAAGNEQFF.

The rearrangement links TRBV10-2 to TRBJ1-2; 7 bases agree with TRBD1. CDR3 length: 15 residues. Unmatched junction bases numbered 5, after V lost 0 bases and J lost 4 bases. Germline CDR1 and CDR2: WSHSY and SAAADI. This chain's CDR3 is CASSESGAGGYGYTF. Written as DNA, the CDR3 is TGCGCCAGCAGTGAGTCTGGGGCAGGGGGCTATGGCTACACCTTC.

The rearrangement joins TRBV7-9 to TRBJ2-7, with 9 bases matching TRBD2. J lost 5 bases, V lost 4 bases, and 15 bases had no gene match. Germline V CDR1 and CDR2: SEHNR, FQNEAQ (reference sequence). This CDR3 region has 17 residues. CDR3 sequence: CASSSYPGQAGGDEQYF. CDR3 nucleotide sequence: TGTGCCAGCAGCTCTTACCCTGGACAGGCGGGAGGGGACGAGCAGTACTTC.